Reported below is one T cell receptor beta chain. These data originate in a study of blood T cell repertoires in COVID-19. Study-wide background: COVID-19 samples, acute and convalescent, were from the United States, Italy and Spain. T cells, B-cell-depleted T cells, or PBMCs provided the cDNA or gDNA that served as material.

In the original workflow: Reference gene primer amplification yielded estimated nucleated cell counts. The protocol was immunoSEQ multiplex PCR, while the TCRdb copy is restricted to in-frame clones and leaves out a portion. The V and J calls and clone size were taken over from that table, and D and trimming were inferred from the DNA. The table shows some 100,000 clones, with over 80% occurring only once. The CDR3 totals 14 residues. V lost 0 bases and J lost 4, with 7 bases in between. The V gene's germline CDR1 is LNHNV and CDR2 YYDKDF (reference sequence). Sample: peripheral blood. The V and J genes are TRBV15 and TRBJ2-1; unclear D gene. The sequence was collected from a human donor with active COVID-19. The donor label of this sample is uncertain. This chain's CDR3 is CATSRDPRYNEQFF. The CDR3 region has the DNA TGTGCCACCAGCAGAGATCCGCGGTACAATGAGCAGTTCTTC.